Each of the 14 T cell receptor beta chains below was sequenced from the same sample in a study of cytomegalovirus exposure and HLA in healthy donors. Primers for the PCR totalled 60 Vbeta and 13 Jbeta. Assay used: immunoSEQ multiplex PCR; TCRdb lists only in-frame clones, some missing. In the table there are about 88,000 clones, approximately 79% of which are singletons. Sequenced input: PBMCs. The source of these receptors is a man aged 30 to 45 in good health and CMV-seronegative.

This rearrangement joins TRBV6-1 to TRBJ1-4, with TRBD1 matching 8 bases. Germline V gene data show CDR1 as MNHNS and CDR2 as SASEGT. V lost 7 bases, J lost 4 bases, and 8 bases stayed unmatched. The CDR3 covers 15 residues. CDR3 in amino acids: CASNQEDRVNEKLFF. The DNA of the CDR3 is TGTGCCAGCAACCAAGAGGACAGGGTTAATGAAAAACTGTTTTTT.

The rearrangement links TRBV29-1 to TRBJ2-5; D is perhaps TRBD1 (7 bases). V lost 7 bases, J lost 5 bases, and 14 bases lay in between. The length of the CDR3 is 12 residues. The germline CDR1 and CDR2 sequences are SQVTM and ANQGSEA. The CDR3 loop is CSAGGPEETQYF. Here the CDR3 DNA reads TGCAGCGCAGGGGGGCCGGAGGAGACCCAGTACTTC.

This chain links TRBV9 with TRBJ2-3; 11 bases match TRBD2. V shed 4 bases and J 2 bases; nucleotides not matched to a gene: 6. This CDR3 contains 16 residues. Germline V gene sequence: CDR1 SGDLS, CDR2 YYNGEE. In DNA, the CDR3 is TGTGCCAGCAGCCCACTAGCGGGGGCCCTCACAGATACGCAGTATTTT. Protein sequence: CASSPLAGALTDTQYF.

The rearrangement uses TRBV4-1 and TRBJ2-7; 7 bases fit TRBD2. J gave up 7 bases and V 2 bases, and 8 bases lay outside the gene matches. The CDR3 has 14 residues. Germline lookup yields CDR1 MGHRA and CDR2 YSYEKL. CDR3 in amino acids: CASSQPGEGWEQYF. Written as DNA, the CDR3 is TGCGCCAGCAGCCAACCCGGGGAGGGGTGGGAGCAGTACTTC.

This sequence joins TRBV2 and TRBJ2-7, with D possibly being TRBD1 (7 bases). With 9 bases removed from V and 6 bases from J, the gap between germline ends came to 24 bases. From germline, CDR1 is SNHLY and CDR2 FYNNEI. The CDR3 sequence is 15 residues long. CDR3 in DNA: TGTGCCAGGGGTCTTACCGACAGACAGGGAGGCGAGCAGTACTTC. It specifies CARGLTDRQGGEQYF. The whole variable domain, remainder taken from reference TRBV2 and TRBJ2-7, is EPEVTQTPSHQVTQMGQEVILRCVPISNHLYFYWYRQILGQKVEFLVSFYNNEISEKSEIFDDQFSVERPDGSNFTLKIRSTKLEDSAMYFCARGLTDRQGGEQYFGPGTRLTVT.

The rearrangement uses TRBV19 and TRBJ1-5, with D possibly TRBD1 on 6 matching bases. The V and J ends lost 8 bases and 2 bases respectively, with 13 bases between them. CDR1 is LNHDA and CDR2 is SQIVND in the germline V gene (reference sequence). CDR3 size: 14 residues. In DNA form, the CDR3 reads TGTGCCAGTCAAGCGGGGGGCGGCAATCAGCCCCAGCATTTT. The encoded protein is CASQAGGGNQPQHF.

This clone has just a few counts. The chain links TRBV10-3 to TRBJ1-4; 7 bases are shared with TRBD1. V trimming: 5 bases; J trimming: 6 bases; junction bases outside the gene matches: 6. The length of the CDR3 is 14 residues. CDR1 ENHRY and CDR2 SYGVKD come from the germline V gene. This CDR3 is CAISSDRVHEKLFF. The CDR3 nucleotides are TGTGCCATCAGTTCCGACAGGGTCCATGAAAAACTGTTTTTT.

About this clone: No conserved phenylalanine or tryptophan ends this CDR3, so it is likely a read error. The V gene is TRBV6-4, the J gene TRBJ1-1, with 8 bases that match TRBD1. Germline V CDR1 and CDR2: MRHNA, SNTAGT. The CDR3 is 13 amino acids. Trimming cost V 0 bases and J 7 bases; bases outside gene matches: 1. CDR3 DNA sequence: TGTGCCAGCAGTGACTCACAGGGGGGTGAAGCTTTCCTT. It yields the protein CASSDSQGGEAFL.

The genes are TRBV7-9 and TRBJ1-6, with D perhaps matching TRBD1 (5 bases). Deletions cut 5 bases from V and 8 bases from J, with 16 bases between. Germline lookup yields CDR1 SEHNR and CDR2 FQNEAQ (reference sequence). The CDR3 is 15 residues long. CDR3 sequence reads: CASSPDQGLHSPLHF. The CDR3 DNA follows: TGTGCCAGCAGCCCAGACCAGGGATTACATTCACCCCTCCACTTT.

V usage is TRBV7-8 and J usage is TRBJ2-7; 8 bases line up with TRBD1. V lost 5 bases, J lost 2 bases, and 11 bases stayed unmatched. Germline CDR1 and CDR2: SGHVS and FQNEAQ. This CDR3 has 16 amino acids. In DNA, the CDR3 is TGTGCCAGCAGCATGAAGACAGGGGATTTTACCTACGAGCAGTACTTC. This encodes CASSMKTGDFTYEQYF.

This clone was recorded only once. This chain uses TRBV7-3 with TRBJ2-2; D perhaps matches TRBD2 (5 bases). This CDR3 has 16 residues. Germline V gene sequence: CDR1 SGHTA, CDR2 FQGTGA. The ends were cut back, 5 bases at V and 2 bases at J, with 15 bases in the middle. The CDR3 loop reads CASSPRTQLNTGELFF. DNA for the CDR3: TGTGCCAGCAGCCCAAGGACTCAGCTAAACACCGGGGAGCTGTTTTTT.

This rearrangement joins TRBV12-5 to TRBJ2-2; 10 nucleotides agree with TRBD1. Germline CDR1 is LGHNT and CDR2 is FRNRAP. CDR3 length: 16 residues. V lost 5 bases to trimming and J lost 3 bases; unmatched junction nucleotides: 6. In DNA, the CDR3 is TGTGCTAGTGGTCCCCGGGACAGGGGATACACCGGGGAGCTGTTTTTT. This encodes CASGPRDRGYTGELFF.

V is TRBV5-4 and J is TRBJ2-1, with 10 bases matching TRBD2. The CDR3 contains 15 residues. Germline CDR1 reads SGHNT; CDR2 reads YYREEE (reference sequence). The J segment lost 7 bases and the V segment lost 4 bases, leaving 8 bases of the junction unmatched. The CDR3 here is CASSLRASGGNEQFF. The CDR3 nucleotides are TGTGCCAGCAGCCTTCGGGCTAGCGGGGGAAATGAGCAGTTCTTC.

This clone appeared once. This sequence joins TRBV7-9 and TRBJ1-1; 7 bases match TRBD1. Germline V gene data show CDR1 as SEHNR and CDR2 as FQNEAQ (reference sequence). This CDR3 is 16 amino acids long. Trimming removed 5 bases from V and 1 base from J; junction bases left unmatched: 10. The CDR3 loop reads CASSAGGTGENTEAFF. The CDR3, as DNA: TGTGCCAGCAGCGCCGGGGGCACAGGGGAGAACACTGAAGCTTTCTTT.